These T cell receptor beta chains were read from a single sample in a study of blood T cells in healthy people across ages. TCRdb passed the 5' RACE reads through MiXCR, listing each CDR3 protein once. The table shows 550,000 to 700,000 distinct CDR3 sequences, with 25% to 30% occurring only once. Sequencing was done on a sample of blood. These receptor sequences come from a woman aged 70 to 79 in good health. CDR3s include the opening cysteine and the closing phenylalanine or tryptophan. D genes are given only for firm matches. Clone size is stated in some rows and not others, as once, few, many or a class when expanded.

v_gene: TRBV28
d_gene: TRBD1
abundance: few
j_gene: TRBJ1-2
CDR3aa: CASYHGQGSNYGYTF
CDR3nt: TGTGCCAGCTACCACGGACAGGGGTCTAACTATGGCTACACCTTC

v_gene: TRBV27
d_gene: -
abundance: few
j_gene: TRBJ1-6
CDR3aa: CASSTYSGNSPLHF
CDR3nt: TGTGCCAGCAGTACCTACAGCGGGAATTCACCCCTCCACTTT

v_gene: TRBV7-2
d_gene: TRBD2
abundance: -
j_gene: TRBJ2-1
CDR3aa: CASSASLAGYNEQFF
CDR3nt: TGTGCCAGCAGCGCTAGTCTAGCGGGGTACAATGAGCAGTTCTTC

v_gene: TRBV12-3/TRBV12-4
d_gene: TRBD1
abundance: many
j_gene: TRBJ1-4
CDR3aa: CASSLRTGGGNEKLFF
CDR3nt: TGTGCCAGCAGTCTCCGGACAGGGGGCGGTAATGAAAAACTGTTTTTT

v_gene: TRBV7-2
d_gene: -
abundance: -
j_gene: TRBJ1-3
CDR3aa: CASSVTRAGGNTIYF
CDR3nt: TGTGCCAGCAGTGTGACCAGGGCAGGCGGAAACACCATATATTTT

v_gene: TRBV6-5
d_gene: TRBD2
abundance: -
j_gene: TRBJ2-3
CDR3aa: CTTRAGMGTDTQYF
CDR3nt: TGTACCACCCGAGCGGGGATGGGCACAGATACGCAGTATTTT

v_gene: TRBV11-2
d_gene: -
abundance: few
j_gene: TRBJ1-1
CDR3aa: CASSPVTENTEAFF
CDR3nt: TGTGCCAGCAGCCCCGTGACAGAGAACACTGAAGCTTTCTTT

v_gene: TRBV20-1
d_gene: -
abundance: -
j_gene: TRBJ2-7
CDR3aa: CSAKTSDFSYEQYF
CDR3nt: TGCAGTGCTAAAACCTCGGATTTCTCCTACGAGCAGTACTTC

v_gene: TRBV20-1
d_gene: TRBD2
abundance: few
j_gene: TRBJ2-1
CDR3aa: CSAKPGSGGALYNEQFF
CDR3nt: TGCAGTGCTAAACCCGGTAGCGGGGGGGCCCTCTACAATGAGCAGTTCTTC

v_gene: TRBV29-1
d_gene: -
abundance: few
j_gene: TRBJ2-5
CDR3aa: CSATDSPGETQYF
CDR3nt: TGCAGCGCTACGGACAGCCCAGGAGAGACCCAGTACTTC

v_gene: TRBV5-1
d_gene: -
abundance: -
j_gene: TRBJ1-2
CDR3aa: CASSLVTAYGYTF
CDR3nt: TGCGCCAGCAGCTTGGTGACAGCATATGGCTACACCTTC

v_gene: TRBV29-1
d_gene: TRBD1
abundance: -
j_gene: TRBJ1-2
CDR3aa: CSARGSWQGANYGYTF
CDR3nt: TGCAGCGCCCGTGGGTCTTGGCAGGGGGCTAACTATGGCTACACCTTC

v_gene: TRBV6-5
d_gene: -
abundance: -
j_gene: TRBJ2-1
CDR3aa: CASRPQGGGYNEQFF
CDR3nt: TGCGCCAGCAGGCCCCAGGGGGGAGGGTACAATGAGCAGTTCTTC

v_gene: TRBV15
d_gene: -
abundance: -
j_gene: TRBJ1-4
CDR3aa: CATSRDPAEEEKLFF
CDR3nt: TGTGCCACCAGCAGAGATCCGGCCGAAGAGGAAAAACTGTTCTTT

v_gene: TRBV4-2
d_gene: TRBD2
abundance: -
j_gene: TRBJ2-2
CDR3aa: CASSQVALAGSPLPGELFF
CDR3nt: TGTGCCAGCAGCCAAGTCGCGCTAGCGGGGAGTCCCCTTCCCGGGGAGCTGTTTTTT

v_gene: TRBV7-8
d_gene: -
abundance: -
j_gene: TRBJ1-4
CDR3aa: CASSLFAAATNEKLFF
CDR3nt: TGTGCCAGCAGCTTGTTTGCGGCAGCAACTAATGAAAAACTGTTTTTT

v_gene: TRBV7-9
d_gene: -
abundance: -
j_gene: TRBJ2-3
CDR3aa: CASSLGATDTQYF
CDR3nt: TGTGCCAGCAGCTTAGGAGCCACAGATACGCAGTATTTT

v_gene: TRBV7-2
d_gene: -
abundance: -
j_gene: TRBJ1-2
CDR3aa: CASSLVQAGLVSYGYTF
CDR3nt: TGTGCCAGCAGCTTAGTTCAGGCTGGGTTGGTATCCTATGGCTACACCTTC